Below are 9 T cell receptor beta chains sequenced from a single sample in a study of blood T cell repertoires in COVID-19. TCRdb's table, derived via immunoSEQ multiplex PCR, lists solely in-frame clones and lacks some. The data show about 70,000 clones, around three quarters seen once. The sample was peripheral blood. The receptors originated from a human donor in a cohort sampled during active COVID-19.

The chain links TRBV19 to TRBJ2-7; 9 bases fit TRBD2. Trimming removed 1 base from V and 7 bases from J; junction bases left unmatched: 5. Looked up from germline, CDR1 is LNHDA and CDR2 is SQIVND (reference sequence). This CDR3 contains 14 residues. CDR3 protein: CASSIVAGAQEQYF. Written as DNA, the CDR3 is TGTGCCAGTAGTATAGTAGCGGGAGCGCAAGAGCAGTACTTC.

V and J are TRBV24-1 and TRBJ2-3, with 14 bases aligning to TRBD2. CDR3 size: 18 residues. The junction had 5 bases not matched to a gene; V was cut back by 3 bases and J by 1 base. Germline CDR1 KGHDR, CDR2 SFDVKD. DNA of the CDR3: TGTGCCACCAGTGATCCCGGGACTAGCGGGAGCGGCACAGATACGCAGTATTTT. Translating gives CATSDPGTSGSGTDTQYF.

This rearrangement joins TRBV5-1 to TRBJ2-5, with TRBD2 identical over 9 bases. Unmatched junction bases numbered 2, after V lost 3 bases and J lost 2 bases. The germline CDR1 and CDR2 sequences are SGHRS and YFSETQ. The CDR3 is 14 residues long. The CDR3 DNA sequence: TGCGCCAGCAGCTCAACTAGCGGGCAAGAGACCCAGTACTTC. Encoded protein: CASSSTSGQETQYF.

V is TRBV15 and J is TRBJ2-1, with 10 positions matching TRBD2. CDR1 and CDR2 (germline): LNHNV, YYDKDF (reference sequence). The CDR3 length is 18 residues. V was pared by 0 bases and J by 5 bases, with 10 bases of the junction left unmatched. Written as DNA, the CDR3 is TGTGCCACCAGCAGAGATCGAGGACTAGCGGTAAAGGACAATGAGCAGTTCTTC. As protein: CATSRDRGLAVKDNEQFF.

The count of this clone is one. This chain uses TRBV20-1 with TRBJ2-7; D not resolved. Trimming stripped 3 bases from V and 2 bases from J, with 8 bases between. CDR1 and CDR2 from the germline V gene are DFQATT and SNEGSKA (reference sequence). CDR3 length: 12 residues. As DNA, the CDR3 is TGCAGTGCTAGTGGTCTTACCTACGAGCAGTACTTC. Protein product: CSASGLTYEQYF.

The chain is built from TRBV24-1 and TRBJ2-3; D is unresolved. Trimming removed 2 bases from V and 6 bases from J, with 8 bases in between. CDR1 KGHDR and CDR2 SFDVKD come from the germline V gene. The CDR3 covers 13 residues. The CDR3: CATSDSSVDTQYF. DNA for the CDR3: TGTGCCACCAGTGATTCAAGCGTGGATACGCAGTATTTT.

This clone was detected a few times. This sequence joins TRBV4-1 and TRBJ1-2; D is perhaps TRBD1 (5 bases). This CDR3 comprises 15 residues. Germline values: CDR1 MGHRA, CDR2 YSYEKL. V was trimmed by 4 bases and J by 3 bases, leaving 15 bases between them. CDR3 DNA sequence: TGCGCCAGCAGCCTAACGGAGGGGAAAGACTATGGCTACACCTTC. Translating it yields CASSLTEGKDYGYTF.

The chain carries TRBV4-1 and TRBJ2-1; the match to TRBD2 covers 7 bases. Losses at the gene ends were 0 bases for V and 5 bases for J; bases not matched to a gene: 4. Looked up from germline, CDR1 is MGHRA and CDR2 is YSYEKL. CDR3 length: 15 amino acids. The CDR3 region is CASSQDQRGHNEQFF. The CDR3 bases are TGCGCCAGCAGCCAAGATCAGCGGGGACACAATGAGCAGTTCTTC.

This clone came up a few times. The rearrangement uses TRBV19 and TRBJ2-2, with TRBD1 matching 7 bases. The CDR3 is 14 residues long. V shed 5 bases, J shed 6 bases, and the junction held 6 bases outside the gene matches. CDR1 is LNHDA and CDR2 is SQIVND in the germline V gene (reference sequence). The CDR3 protein is CASSAQGKAGELFF. DNA of the CDR3: TGTGCCAGTAGTGCACAGGGGAAGGCCGGGGAGCTGTTTTTT.